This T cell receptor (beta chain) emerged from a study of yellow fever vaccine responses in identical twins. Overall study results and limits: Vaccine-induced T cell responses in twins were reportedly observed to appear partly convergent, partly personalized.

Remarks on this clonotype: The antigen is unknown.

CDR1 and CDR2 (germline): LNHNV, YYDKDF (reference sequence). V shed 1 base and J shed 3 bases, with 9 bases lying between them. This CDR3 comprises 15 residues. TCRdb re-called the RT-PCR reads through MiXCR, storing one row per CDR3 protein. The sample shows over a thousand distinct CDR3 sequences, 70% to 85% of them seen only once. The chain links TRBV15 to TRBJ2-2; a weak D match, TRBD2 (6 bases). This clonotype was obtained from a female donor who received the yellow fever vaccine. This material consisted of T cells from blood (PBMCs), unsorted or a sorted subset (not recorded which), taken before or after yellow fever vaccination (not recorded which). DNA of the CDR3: TGTGCCACCAGCAGAGGGGACTCGGACACCGGGGAGCTGTTTTTT. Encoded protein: CATSRGDSDTGELFF.